The rows below give T cell receptor beta chains drawn from one sample of a study of control samples from healthy donors and cancer patients. Measured with immunoSEQ multiplex PCR; TCRdb has only the in-frame clones, and not every one. The repertoire holds about 3,000 clones, roughly 94% seen once, with around a third in the top ten. The sample was PBMCs. These TCRs come from a man between 65 and 85 years old with lung cancer. Each CDR3 is given with its conserved first and last residue. Each record gives: CDR3 length, clone size, V gene, CDR3 protein. Expanded clones get a size class; other rows say once, few or many, or leave the size out.

CDR3 length: 15
clone size: .
V gene: TRBV2
CDR3 protein: CASSEKRPSTDTQYF

CDR3 length: 15
clone size: .
V gene: TRBV5-1
CDR3 protein: CASKAESTNTGELFF

CDR3 length: 18
clone size: .
V gene: TRBV4-1
CDR3 protein: CASSLVAGTGGFGNTIYF

CDR3 length: 14
clone size: .
V gene: TRBV27
CDR3 protein: CASSFGGRNTEAFF

CDR3 length: 15
clone size: .
V gene: TRBV5-8
CDR3 protein: CASSPVGGWGTEAFF

CDR3 length: 14
clone size: .
V gene: TRBV7-2
CDR3 protein: CASSFAGTNQPQHF

CDR3 length: 15
clone size: .
V gene: TRBV4-1
CDR3 protein: CASSQGQGPYNEQFF

CDR3 length: 14
clone size: .
V gene: TRBV5-6
CDR3 protein: CASSPSRKAYEQYF

CDR3 length: 15
clone size: .
V gene: TRBV5-4
CDR3 protein: CASSWGQGANTEAFF

CDR3 length: 15
clone size: .
V gene: TRBV6-2/TRBV6-3
CDR3 protein: CASSYQGLVAGEQFF

CDR3 length: 17
clone size: .
V gene: TRBV10-2
CDR3 protein: CASSESEASAYNSPLHF

CDR3 length: 14
clone size: .
V gene: TRBV5-1
CDR3 protein: CASSFSADSYEQYF

CDR3 length: 13
clone size: .
V gene: TRBV3-1/TRBV3-2
CDR3 protein: CASSRGTNEKLFF

CDR3 length: 13
clone size: .
V gene: TRBV27
CDR3 protein: CASSAGPAYEQYF

CDR3 length: 15
clone size: .
V gene: TRBV9
CDR3 protein: CASSPLPRGNEKLFF

CDR3 length: 15
clone size: .
V gene: TRBV11-2
CDR3 protein: CASTGGPAPRAGYTF

CDR3 length: 20
clone size: once
V gene: TRBV6-1
CDR3 protein: CAGSEALPQVLAGDQETQYF

CDR3 length: 15
clone size: .
V gene: TRBV28
CDR3 protein: CASSSPGQGPDTQYF

CDR3 length: 15
clone size: once
V gene: TRBV7-8
CDR3 protein: CASSLGRGADQPQHF

CDR3 length: 19
clone size: once
V gene: TRBV9
CDR3 protein: CASSVGASGGPSSYNEQFF

CDR3 length: 13
clone size: .
V gene: TRBV7-3
CDR3 protein: CASSAGPRNTIYF

CDR3 length: 13
clone size: once
V gene: TRBV14
CDR3 protein: CASSYGTYNEQFF

CDR3 length: 16
clone size: .
V gene: TRBV6-5
CDR3 protein: CASSYWDTLPGTEAFF

CDR3 length: 14
clone size: once
V gene: TRBV5-1
CDR3 protein: CASSLGDREETQYF

CDR3 length: 12
clone size: .
V gene: TRBV24-1
CDR3 protein: CATGRGGNEQFF

CDR3 length: 15
clone size: .
V gene: TRBV6-5
CDR3 protein: CASSYSSGVSYEQYF

CDR3 length: 14
clone size: .
V gene: TRBV27
CDR3 protein: CASSSQGQGDGYTF

CDR3 length: 14
clone size: .
V gene: TRBV18
CDR3 protein: CASSPQQGVNEQYF

CDR3 length: 17
clone size: .
V gene: TRBV5-4
CDR3 protein: CASSSYPGLAGTDTQYF

CDR3 length: 15
clone size: .
V gene: TRBV29-1
CDR3 protein: CSVSGTASDTGELFF

CDR3 length: 14
clone size: .
V gene: TRBV29-1
CDR3 protein: CSAVQGPGNTEAFF

CDR3 length: 14
clone size: once
V gene: TRBV4-3
CDR3 protein: CASSQVSGRGEAFF

CDR3 length: 15
clone size: few
V gene: TRBV7-9
CDR3 protein: CASSKPTVEGYEQYF

CDR3 length: 16
clone size: once
V gene: TRBV11-1
CDR3 protein: CASSPGFSGVRYEQYF

CDR3 length: 14
clone size: large
V gene: TRBV4-3
CDR3 protein: CASSQDITADTQYF

CDR3 length: 14
clone size: .
V gene: TRBV7-3
CDR3 protein: CASSLRAGFNEQFF

CDR3 length: 14
clone size: .
V gene: TRBV18
CDR3 protein: CASSPRQGLYEQYF

CDR3 length: 13
clone size: .
V gene: TRBV14
CDR3 protein: CASSLGAGIGYTF